This T cell receptor (gamma chain) originates from a study of Vδ1+ human thymocytes. Study-level findings and limits: Donors shared many TRG clonotypes but few TRD clonotypes. Highly polyclonal TRG and TRD repertoires with Gaussian CDR3 length distributions appeared in thymus.

RNA was extracted from the cells and then reverse transcribed. Pooled V-gene forward primers with one constant-region reverse primer generated the CDR3 amplicons by multiplex PCR. TCRdb re-called the multiplex PCR reads via CATT. The table records about 36,000 gamma-chain clones, 20% to 25% of them present only once. Germline trimming cut 4 bases from V and 8 bases from J; bases unmatched to any gene: 5. This CDR3 comprises 11 residues. The V gene's germline CDR1 is EGSTGY and CDR2 YDSYTSSV. This clone appeared a few times. As yet, its antigen is unknown. Between about 97% and 99.6% of sorted thymocytes were Vdelta1+.

V and J are TRGV4 and TRGJ1 or TRGJ2. The TCR was taken from a girl under two years old who had congenital heart surgery. Sequencing was carried out using Vdelta1+ gamma-delta thymocytes from the thymus. Described subset: FACS-sorted CD3+ TCRalphabeta- TCRVdelta1+ TCRVdelta2- thymocytes. CDR3 residues: CATWDSDKKLF. CDR3 nucleotides: TGTGCCACCTGGGACTCAGATAAGAAACTCTTT.